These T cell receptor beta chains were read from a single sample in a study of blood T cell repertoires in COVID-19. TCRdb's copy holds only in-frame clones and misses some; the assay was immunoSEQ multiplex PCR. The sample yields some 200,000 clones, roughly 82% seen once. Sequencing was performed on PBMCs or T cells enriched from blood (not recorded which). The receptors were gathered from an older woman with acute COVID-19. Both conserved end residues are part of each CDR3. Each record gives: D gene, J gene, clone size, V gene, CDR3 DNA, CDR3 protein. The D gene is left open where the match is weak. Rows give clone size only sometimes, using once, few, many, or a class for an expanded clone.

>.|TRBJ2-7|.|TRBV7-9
TGTGCCAGCAGCTTAGCAGAGAAACCCTACGAGCAGTACTTC
CASSLAEKPYEQYF
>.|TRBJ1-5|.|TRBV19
TGTGCCAGTAGTCGGACGCGGGACGGCAATCAGCCCCAGCATTTT
CASSRTRDGNQPQHF
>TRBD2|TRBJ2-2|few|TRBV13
TGTGCCAGCAGCTTACGGGCGGGGGGAGGCACCGGGGAGCTGTTTTTT
CASSLRAGGGTGELFF
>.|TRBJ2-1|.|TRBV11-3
TGTGCCAGCAGCGTCCCCCCGTACAATGAGCAGTTCTTC
CASSVPPYNEQFF
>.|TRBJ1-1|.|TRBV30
TGTGCCTGGAATCAATTCGGGAGGTTGAACACTGAAGCTTTCTTT
CAWNQFGRLNTEAFF
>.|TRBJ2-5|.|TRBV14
TGTGCCAGCAGCCAACAGGGCCCTGGGGAGACCCAGTACTTC
CASSQQGPGETQYF
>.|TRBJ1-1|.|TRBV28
TGTGCCAGCAGTCCGCGGGGGGGAAGTCGGAACACTGAAGCTTTCTTT
CASSPRGGSRNTEAFF
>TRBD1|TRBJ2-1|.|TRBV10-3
TGTGCCATCAGTGACTCCCCAGGGGGCAGTCAGTTCTTC
CAISDSPGGSQFF
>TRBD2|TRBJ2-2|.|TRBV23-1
TGCGCCAGCAGGGAACCGCTAGCGGGAGGTGTCGGCGGGGAGCTGTTTTTT
CASREPLAGGVGGELFF
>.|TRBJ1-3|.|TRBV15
TGTGCCACCAGCATCACCAGTTGGGGGGACTGGTATGGTTCTGGAAACACCATATATTTT
CATSITSWGDWYGSGNTIYF
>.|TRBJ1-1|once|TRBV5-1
TGCGCCAGCAGCCAATCAGGGGCCGCTGAAGCTTTCTTT
CASSQSGAAEAFF
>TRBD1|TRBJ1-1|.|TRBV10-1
TGCGCCAGCCGTGGCCGGACAGGGCCTCTAGAAGCTTTCTTT
CASRGRTGPLEAFF
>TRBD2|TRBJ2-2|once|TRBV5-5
TGTGCCAGCAGTACTCTGGTACTAGCGGGGGGTACGAACACCGGGGAGCTGTTTTTT
CASSTLVLAGGTNTGELFF
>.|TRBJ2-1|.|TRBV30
TGTGCCTGGACTCCGGCAGGGGTCCCCAATGAGCAGTTCTTC
CAWTPAGVPNEQFF
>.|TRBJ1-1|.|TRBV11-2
TGTGCCAGCAGCTCCTTCACGGGGGGACCTGAAGCTTTCTTT
CASSSFTGGPEAFF
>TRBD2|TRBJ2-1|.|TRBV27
TGTGCCAGCAGAGTACCGGGACTAGCCTTCAATGAGCAGTTCTTC
CASRVPGLAFNEQFF
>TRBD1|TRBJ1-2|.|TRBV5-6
TGTGCCAGCAGCTTGGGGACAGGGGCGAACTATGGCTACACCTTC
CASSLGTGANYGYTF
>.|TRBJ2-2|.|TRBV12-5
TGTGCTAGTGGTTTGACACGGGGCAGGGGCGGGCCCGGGGAGCTGTTTTTT
CASGLTRGRGGPGELFF
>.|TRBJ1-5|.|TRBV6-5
TGTGCCAGCAGTTACAGTGGGTCGGGAGGTCAGCCCCAGCATTTT
CASSYSGSGGQPQHF
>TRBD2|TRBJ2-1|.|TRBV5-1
TGCGCCAGCAGCTTACGACTAGCGGGAATGGATGAGCAGTTCTTC
CASSLRLAGMDEQFF
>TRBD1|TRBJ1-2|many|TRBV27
TGTGCCAGCAGTTTAAGTACAGGGGAATATGGCTACACCTTC
CASSLSTGEYGYTF
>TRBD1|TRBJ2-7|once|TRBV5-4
TGTGCCAGCAGCTTGTCCCGGGACAGGGTCGATCGGTACTTC
CASSLSRDRVDRYF
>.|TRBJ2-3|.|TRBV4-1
TGCGCCAGCAGCCAAGAACCAGGGGATACGCAGTATTTT
CASSQEPGDTQYF
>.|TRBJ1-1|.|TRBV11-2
TGTGCCAGCAGCTTAGCAGGGTGGACCACTGAAGCTTTCTTT
CASSLAGWTTEAFF
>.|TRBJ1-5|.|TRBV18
TGTGCCAGCTCACCTTATAGCAATCAGCCCCAGCATTTT
CASSPYSNQPQHF
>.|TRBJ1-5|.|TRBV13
TGTGCCAGCAGCTTAGACCGGAATCAGCCCCAGCATTTT
CASSLDRNQPQHF
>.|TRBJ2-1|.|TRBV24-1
TGTGCCACCTCCGGAACCGGGACTCACAATGAGCAGTTCTTC
CATSGTGTHNEQFF
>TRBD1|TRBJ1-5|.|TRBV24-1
TGTGCCACCAGTGACCACAGGGGAATACACGATCAACCCCAGCATTTT
CATSDHRGIHDQPQHF
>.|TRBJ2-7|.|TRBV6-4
TGTGCCCCGTGGGGACTTCAGCCCTACGAGCAGTACTTC
CAPWGLQPYEQYF
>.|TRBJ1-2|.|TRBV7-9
TGTGCCAGCAGCACCCAGAAACCGTCAAAAATCTATGGCTACACCTTC
CASSTQKPSKIYGYTF
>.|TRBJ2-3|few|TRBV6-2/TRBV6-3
TGTGCCAGCAGTTACGGGAGTCGGGCTAGGGATACGCAGTATTTT
CASSYGSRARDTQYF
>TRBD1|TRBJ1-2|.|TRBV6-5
TGTGCCAGCAGTTACAGTCAGGGGGGAAACTATGGCTACACCTTC
CASSYSQGGNYGYTF
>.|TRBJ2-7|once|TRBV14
TGTGCCAGCAGCCAAGGACGGGGGAGCTCCTACGAGCAGTACTTC
CASSQGRGSSYEQYF
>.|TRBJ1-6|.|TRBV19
TGTGCCAGTAGTCCAACACAGGGTTTGCCTTCACCCCTCCACTTT
CASSPTQGLPSPLHF
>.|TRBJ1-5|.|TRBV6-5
TGTGCCAGCAAAACAGGGTACCAGCCCCAGCATTTT
CASKTGYQPQHF
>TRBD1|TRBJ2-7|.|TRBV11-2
TGTGCCAGCAGCCTAACAGGGGGGAAATACGAGCAGTACTTC
CASSLTGGKYEQYF
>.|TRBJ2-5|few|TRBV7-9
TGTGCCAGCAGCTCTCGCGGGGAGACCCAGTACTTC
CASSSRGETQYF
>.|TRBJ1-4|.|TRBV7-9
TGTGCCAGCAGCTTAGCTTCCAGTCATAATGAAAAACTGTTTTTT
CASSLASSHNEKLFF
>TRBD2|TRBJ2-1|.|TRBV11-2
TGTGCCAGCAGCCCCCGACTAGCGGGAGGCTCCTACAATGAGCAGTTCTTC
CASSPRLAGGSYNEQFF
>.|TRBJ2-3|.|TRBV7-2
TGTGCCAGCAGCTTTGTCGCGGGCCATAGCACAGATACGCAGTATTTT
CASSFVAGHSTDTQYF
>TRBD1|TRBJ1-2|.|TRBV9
TGTGCCAGCAGTCCTACAGGGGGTGTAGGAGGCTACACCTTC
CASSPTGGVGGYTF
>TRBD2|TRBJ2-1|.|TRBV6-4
TGTGCCAGCAGTGCCGGGGGGGTCTTTTTGGATGAGCAGTTCTTC
CASSAGGVFLDEQFF
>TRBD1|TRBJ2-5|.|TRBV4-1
TGCGCCAGCAGCCAGCAGAGACAGGGGGAGACCCAGTACTTC
CASSQQRQGETQYF
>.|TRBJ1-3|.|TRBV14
TGTGCCAGCAGCCAGACGGGGGGGATCTCTGGAAACACCATATATTTT
CASSQTGGISGNTIYF
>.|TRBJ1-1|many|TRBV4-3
TGCGCCAGCAGCATGGGGCCGAGGACTGAAGCTTTCTTT
CASSMGPRTEAFF
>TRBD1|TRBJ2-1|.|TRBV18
TGTGCCAGCTCACCCCGGGACAGGGGACATGAGCAGTTCTTC
CASSPRDRGHEQFF
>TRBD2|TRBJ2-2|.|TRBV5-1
TGCGCCAGCACAAAGGCTAGCGGGAGCCCCGGGGAGCTGTTTTTT
CASTKASGSPGELFF
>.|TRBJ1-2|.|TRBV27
TGTGCCAGCAGTTTAAAGCCCCTATCTCAAGGCTACACCTTC
CASSLKPLSQGYTF
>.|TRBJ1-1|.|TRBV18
TGTGCCAGCTCACCTACGGGGGGGGACACTGAAGCTTTCTTT
CASSPTGGDTEAFF
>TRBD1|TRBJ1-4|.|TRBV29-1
TGCAGCGTTGAAGAGGGACAGGGATCCGAAAAACTGTTTTTT
CSVEEGQGSEKLFF